These 10 T cell receptor beta chains were all obtained from the same sample, sequenced in a study of blood T cell repertoires in COVID-19. Using immunoSEQ multiplex PCR, the repertoire was profiled, and TCRdb retains in-frame clones only, with some absent. Of over 300,000 clones detected, more than 75% appear once; the ten largest clones hold 1.5% to 2%. Specimen: peripheral blood. All receptors derive from a woman in her fifties or sixties with acute or convalescent COVID-19.

V usage is TRBV7-5 and J usage is TRBJ2-7; the table gives TRBD2 as D, unverified against the DNA. TRBV7-5 counts as a pseudogene. The CDR3 spans 17 residues. The CDR3: CARRYPGLSLFYYEQYF. Here the CDR3 DNA reads TGTGCCAGAAGGTATCCGGGACTTTCCCTTTTTTATTACGAGCAGTACTTC.

The chain recombines TRBV11-2 with TRBJ2-5; 7 positions match TRBD1. Germline V gene sequence: CDR1 SGHAT, CDR2 FQNNGV. V dropped 1 base and J dropped 2; count of bases not matched to a gene: 4. The CDR3 length is 15 residues. The CDR3 spells CASSLGYRGQETQYF. CDR3 nucleotides: TGTGCCAGCAGCTTAGGGTACAGGGGTCAAGAGACCCAGTACTTC.

The rearrangement uses TRBV28 and TRBJ1-2; D remains unclear. The CDR3 has 14 amino acids. The germline V and J ends were trimmed by 7 bases and 4 bases, with 16 bases remaining between them. Germline V gives CDR1 MDHEN, CDR2 SYDVKM. CDR3 in amino acids: CASTAYEEVYGYTF. For the CDR3, the DNA is TGTGCCAGCACCGCATATGAGGAGGTCTATGGCTACACCTTC.

A note on this clone: The same CDR3 arises from other DNA sequences in this sample as well. The V and J genes are TRBV5-1 and TRBJ2-1; 10 bases fit TRBD2. Germline V gene data show CDR1 as SGHRS and CDR2 as YFSETQ. The CDR3 length is 15 residues. V lost 3 bases and J lost 7; bases outside the gene matches: 7. The chain's CDR3 is CASSSLAGVGNEQFF. The CDR3 DNA follows: TGCGCCAGCAGCTCTCTAGCGGGAGTAGGTAATGAGCAGTTCTTC.

This chain connects TRBV2 to TRBJ1-1; D perhaps matches TRBD1 (6 bases). Germline loops: CDR1 SNHLY, CDR2 FYNNEI. V was cut by 6 bases and J by 5 bases, with 16 bases left in between. CDR3 size: 14 residues. CDR3 in DNA: TGTGCCAGCAGATCCGCAGGGGCGCCAACTGAAGCTTTCTTT. Amino acid sequence: CASRSAGAPTEAFF.

The CDR3 coding sequence is TGCGCCAGCAGCATGAGCGGGGGCCAAGAGACCCAGTACTTC. Translation: CASSMSGGQETQYF. The gene calls are TRBV5-1 and TRBJ2-5; 8 bases align to TRBD2. CDR3 size: 14 residues. From germline, CDR1 is SGHRS and CDR2 YFSETQ. The V and J ends lost 4 bases and 1 base, in that order; junction bases with no gene match: 3.

The CDR3 DNA is TGCAGCGTTGATACAGGGCTGGGGACTGAAGCTTTCTTT. It encodes CSVDTGLGTEAFF. The rearrangement links TRBV29-1 to TRBJ1-1, with TRBD1 as a possible D gene (6 bases). CDR1 is SQVTM and CDR2 is ANQGSEA in the germline V gene. V was pared by 3 bases and J by 5 bases, with 13 bases between. The CDR3 spans 13 residues.

The chain links TRBV9 to TRBJ2-2; 9 nucleotides match TRBD2. The germline gives CDR1 SGDLS, CDR2 YYNGEE. The J segment lost 4 bases and the V segment lost 0 bases, leaving 4 bases of the junction unmatched. CDR3 length: 16 amino acids. The CDR3 loop is CASSVARAGGTGELFF. The CDR3 DNA reads as TGTGCCAGCAGCGTAGCTCGAGCGGGAGGCACCGGGGAGCTGTTTTTT.

The rearrangement joins TRBV9 to TRBJ2-6; 9 bases line up with TRBD2. CDR1 and CDR2 from the germline V gene are SGDLS and YYNGEE. The CDR3 spans 17 residues. With 10 bases clipped from V and 0 bases from J, the junction kept 11 bases outside the gene matches. The CDR3 is CARRAGGGRSGANVLTF. The CDR3 nucleotides read TGTGCCCGCCGCGCGGGGGGGGGCCGCTCTGGGGCCAACGTCCTGACTTTC.

The chain joins TRBV5-1 to TRBJ2-1; D is unresolved. V lost 6 bases, J lost 15 bases, and 25 bases lay in between. Germline V CDR1 and CDR2: SGHRS, YFSETQ. The CDR3 is made up of 14 amino acids. The DNA for the CDR3 is TGCGCCAGCAAAAGGAATTACGAGTCTAGTTTTTGGTTCTTC. It translates to CASKRNYESSFWFF.